These 5 T cell receptor beta chains originate from one sample sequenced in a study of blood T cell repertoires in COVID-19. The method was immunoSEQ multiplex PCR; TCRdb's version includes in-frame clones alone and lacks a portion of them. The repertoire consists of under 300,000 clones, with about 83% occurring once and the leading ten covering approximately 1.5%. The material sequenced was peripheral blood. Receptors were obtained from a woman aged 35 to 49 who had recovered from COVID-19.

The chain employs TRBV29-1 and TRBJ1-2; D perhaps matches TRBD1 (5 bases). The V end was cut by 5 bases, the J end by 5 bases, with 15 bases between. Germline V gene lookup returns CDR1 SQVTM and CDR2 ANQGSEA. The CDR3 covers 13 residues. CDR3 coding DNA: TGCAGCGTTACCCAAGGGGCGGATTATGGCTACACCTTC. Amino acids: CSVTQGADYGYTF.

The genes are TRBV6-5 and TRBJ1-4; 8 bases align to TRBD1. V was pared by 6 bases and J by 0 bases, with 3 bases of the junction left unmatched. The CDR3 totals 15 residues. Looked up from germline, CDR1 is MNHEY and CDR2 is SVGAGI. The CDR3 DNA reads TGTGCCAGCAGAGACAGGGGCCCAACTAATGAAAAACTGTTTTTT. Residues: CASRDRGPTNEKLFF.

The chain recombines TRBV6-5 with TRBJ2-7; 8 bases agree with TRBD1. V lost 5 bases to trimming and J lost 2 bases; unmatched junction nucleotides: 5. In germline, CDR1 is MNHEY, CDR2 SVGAGI. The CDR3 is 14 residues long. DNA of the CDR3: TGTGCCAGCAGTCGGACAGGGCGCACCTACGAGCAGTACTTC. The encoded protein is CASSRTGRTYEQYF.

The chain has TRBV19 and TRBJ2-5; maybe TRBD2 (7 bases). CDR3 size: 12 residues. V lost 6 bases, J lost 5 bases, and 10 bases lay in between. Germline V gene sequence: CDR1 LNHDA, CDR2 SQIVND (reference sequence). DNA for the CDR3: TGTGCCAGTAGCGGGGGGCGGGAGACCCAGTACTTC. Residues: CASSGGRETQYF.

The chain joins TRBV18 to TRBJ2-5; D remains unclear. Germline lookup yields CDR1 KGHSH and CDR2 LQKENI. There are 12 residues in the CDR3. V shed 6 bases and J shed 1 base, with 6 bases lying between them. CDR3 DNA: TGTGCCAGCTCCCCCGTCCAAGAGACCCAGTACTTC. As protein: CASSPVQETQYF.